This is a list of T cell receptor beta chains from one sample in a study of T-cell memory formation after mild COVID-19. Each CDR3 protein is one row after TCRdb ran MiXCR on the 5' RACE reads. The sample holds a few hundred thousand distinct CDR3 sequences, 20% to 25% seen once. Sequenced input: PBMCs or a T cell subset sorted from them (not recorded which). The receptors originated from a man between 18 and 29 years old who had mild COVID-19 (a few samples of this study predate the infection). Cell type and time point are not known. Both conserved end residues are part of each CDR3. The order of the fields is clone size, J gene, V gene, D gene, CDR3 DNA, CDR3 protein. The D gene is left open where the match is weak. Not every row has a clone size; where given, it reads once, few, many or a size class.

NA,TRBJ2-4,TRBV14,NA,TGTGCCAGCAGCCGCAGTGGGCCAAGCATTCAGTACTTC,CASSRSGPSIQYF
NA,TRBJ1-2,TRBV9,NA,TGTGCCAGCAACACGGGACCGCGAAACTATGGCTACACCTTC,CASNTGPRNYGYTF
few,TRBJ2-7,TRBV6-2/TRBV6-3,NA,TGTGCCAGCACCAACGGGCGGTTGACCTACGAGCAGTACTTC,CASTNGRLTYEQYF
many,TRBJ2-1,TRBV5-1,NA,TGCGCCAGCAGCTTGGCTCAGGGCTACAATGAGCAGTTCTTC,CASSLAQGYNEQFF
NA,TRBJ1-5,TRBV6-2/TRBV6-3,NA,TGTGCCAGCAGGTGGGGAGGTGGCAATCAGCCCCAGCATTTT,CASRWGGGNQPQHF
few,TRBJ2-4,TRBV7-9,NA,TGTGCCAGCAGCCCGCTACGGGGAAACATTCAGTACTTC,CASSPLRGNIQYF
NA,TRBJ2-1,TRBV4-1,NA,TGCGCCAGCAGCCAAGCTTCCGACAGGCCCAATGAGCAGTTCTTC,CASSQASDRPNEQFF
few,TRBJ2-1,TRBV4-1,NA,TGCGCCAGCAGCCAAACCGGGACCCTGCATGGTGAGCAGTTCTTC,CASSQTGTLHGEQFF
few,TRBJ1-4,TRBV5-1,NA,TGCGCCAGCAGCTTGGGCAGGGATAATGAAAAACTGTTTTTT,CASSLGRDNEKLFF
many,TRBJ2-5,TRBV7-2,NA,TGTGCCAGCAGCCCCGCCGGGGTTGAGACCCAGTACTTC,CASSPAGVETQYF
NA,TRBJ2-3,TRBV7-6,TRBD2,TGTGCCAGCAGCATAGGGACTAGCGGGGTCACAGATACGCAGTATTTT,CASSIGTSGVTDTQYF
few,TRBJ2-5,TRBV15,TRBD1,TGTGCCACCAGGCCGGGCGACAGGGGGCGAGAGACCCAGTACTTC,CATRPGDRGRETQYF
NA,TRBJ2-3,TRBV7-6,NA,TGTGCCAGCAGCTTAAATGGCGGGGGCGGGGTGGATACGCAGTATTTT,CASSLNGGGGVDTQYF
few,TRBJ1-4,TRBV5-1,NA,TGCGCCAGCAGCTTGGTCGGACAGCCTAATGAAAAACTGTTTTTT,CASSLVGQPNEKLFF
NA,TRBJ2-3,TRBV1,NA,TGCACCAGCAACCCACATGACCTACCCGATACGCAGTATTTT,CTSNPHDLPDTQYF
NA,TRBJ1-6,TRBV20-1,TRBD1,TGCAGTGCAGGGGACAGTAGAGGCTCACCCCTCCACTTT,CSAGDSRGSPLHF
NA,TRBJ2-3,TRBV12-3/TRBV12-4,NA,TGTGCCAGCAGTTTAGCCCGGGGCACAGATACGCAGTATTTT,CASSLARGTDTQYF
few,TRBJ2-1,TRBV30,TRBD1,TGTGCCTGGAGTGGGGTACTACGACAGGGGCTAGGCAATGAGCAGTTCTTC,CAWSGVLRQGLGNEQFF
many,TRBJ2-1,TRBV12-3/TRBV12-4,NA,TGTGCCAGCAGTTTTCCCAATCGTGAGCAGTTCTTC,CASSFPNREQFF
few,TRBJ1-3,TRBV11-2,NA,TGTGCCAGCAGAGGGACCGGGGGAAACACCATATATTTT,CASRGTGGNTIYF
few,TRBJ2-6,TRBV18,NA,TGTGCCAGCCTTAACGCTGGGGCCAACGTCCTGACTTTC,CASLNAGANVLTF
few,TRBJ1-6,TRBV20-1,NA,TGCAGTGCTAGAGTCCCAGGACCTCGTAATTCACCCCTCCACTTT,CSARVPGPRNSPLHF
many,TRBJ2-5,TRBV20-1,TRBD2,TGCAGTGCTACCCTCCGGGGGGGCAGGGAGACCCAGTACTTC,CSATLRGGRETQYF
NA,TRBJ2-7,TRBV6-5,NA,TGTGCCAGCAGTTGGGCTGGGGCGGGGGCCCCCCTCGAGCAGTACTTC,CASSWAGAGAPLEQYF
many,TRBJ1-5,TRBV15,TRBD1,TGTGCCACCAGCAGAAGTAGGGGGACAGATCAGCCCCAGCATTTT,CATSRSRGTDQPQHF
NA,TRBJ2-5,TRBV25-1,TRBD2,TGTGCCAGCAGTGAATCTAGCGGGGGGCCCAGGACCCAGTACTTC,CASSESSGGPRTQYF
NA,TRBJ1-4,TRBV5-6,NA,TGTGCCAGCAGCTTGTTAGACAGGATGAATGAAAAACTGTTTTTT,CASSLLDRMNEKLFF
NA,TRBJ2-2,TRBV29-1,NA,TGCAGCGTTGAGAGGGGGGATCTGAACACCGGGGAGCTGTTTTTT,CSVERGDLNTGELFF
NA,TRBJ2-7,TRBV5-1,NA,TGCGCCAGCAGCTTGGCCCGGGCGAGGTACGAGCAGTACTTC,CASSLARARYEQYF
NA,TRBJ2-3,TRBV2,TRBD2,TGTGCCAGAAGTACTAGCGGGGGGGCCGGCACAGATACGCAGTATTTT,CARSTSGGAGTDTQYF
NA,TRBJ1-2,TRBV4-1,TRBD1,TGCGCCAGCAGACGGACAGGGATAGCCTATGGCTACACCTTC,CASRRTGIAYGYTF
few,TRBJ2-2,TRBV5-1,NA,TGCGCCAGCAGCTTCACGTCCGGCACCGGGGAGCTGTTTTTT,CASSFTSGTGELFF
few,TRBJ2-7,TRBV7-9,TRBD1,TGTGCCAGCAGCTTAGGACAGGGGGCCTTGGAGTCCGAGCAGTACTTC,CASSLGQGALESEQYF
few,TRBJ1-5,TRBV20-1,NA,TGCAGTGCTGGTGGTGGGGTGGTCAATCAGCCCCAGCATTTT,CSAGGGVVNQPQHF
NA,TRBJ2-3,TRBV7-9,NA,TGTGCCAGCAGCTTCATGGGTGGAGATACGCAGTATTTT,CASSFMGGDTQYF
few,TRBJ1-2,TRBV20-1,NA,TGCAGTGCTAGCCCCACAGGGACATTTGGCTACACCTTC,CSASPTGTFGYTF
NA,TRBJ2-1,TRBV28,NA,TGTGCCAGTCAGGAAAACAATGAGCAGTTCTTC,CASQENNEQFF
NA,TRBJ2-5,TRBV5-1,TRBD1,TGCGCCAGCAGCTTGATGGACAGGGCGGCCCAGTACTTC,CASSLMDRAAQYF
few,TRBJ1-2,TRBV25-1,NA,TGTGCCAGCAGTGATCCAGGGGTGGGTGGCTACACCTTC,CASSDPGVGGYTF
few,TRBJ2-5,TRBV29-1,NA,TGCAGCGTTGCCGTGGGGCAAGAGACCCAGTACTTC,CSVAVGQETQYF
NA,TRBJ2-1,TRBV3-1,TRBD2,TGTGCCAGCAGCCCTAGCGGGGCGCACTCCTACAATGAGCAGTTCTTC,CASSPSGAHSYNEQFF
NA,TRBJ1-5,TRBV6-6,NA,TGTGCCAGCAGTGCCCGGGACACAAGCAATCAGCCCCAGCATTTT,CASSARDTSNQPQHF
few,TRBJ2-2,TRBV7-2,NA,TGTGCCAGCAGCTTAGTTTTGGTAACCGGGGAGCTGTTTTTT,CASSLVLVTGELFF
NA,TRBJ2-3,TRBV29-1,NA,TGCAGCGTCCCACGGGACTTGAGCACAGATACGCAGTATTTT,CSVPRDLSTDTQYF
few,TRBJ2-1,TRBV7-9,NA,TGTGCCCAAGGAGGGCCAGGCACCTTTTACAATGAGCAGTTCTTC,CAQGGPGTFYNEQFF
NA,TRBJ2-3,TRBV27,TRBD2,TGTGCCAGCAGTTTAAAACGGGGGGTTCTCGCAGATACGCAGTATTTT,CASSLKRGVLADTQYF
few,TRBJ2-1,TRBV27,NA,TGTGCCAGCAGTTTTACACGGACAGTTCCAGATCGGTGGTTCTTC,CASSFTRTVPDRWFF
few,TRBJ2-5,TRBV5-5,NA,TGTGCCAGCAGCTTGGTCGCCAGGGACGAGACCCAGTACTTC,CASSLVARDETQYF
few,TRBJ2-1,TRBV6-1,NA,TGTGCCAGCAGTGTACAGGGAAATGAGCAGTTCTTC,CASSVQGNEQFF
NA,TRBJ2-1,TRBV29-1,NA,TGCAGCGTTGAAGTTTACAATGAGCAGTTCTTC,CSVEVYNEQFF
few,TRBJ2-7,TRBV4-1,NA,TGCGCCAGCAGCCAAGACCAAGCTGGCTTCAAAACCTACGAGCAGTACTTC,CASSQDQAGFKTYEQYF
few,TRBJ2-1,TRBV27,TRBD1,TGTGCCAGCGGACCGGGACAGGGATTTAATGAGCAGTTCTTC,CASGPGQGFNEQFF
NA,TRBJ1-1,TRBV3-1,NA,TGTGCCAGCGGGACGAACACTGAAGCTTTCTTT,CASGTNTEAFF
NA,TRBJ2-3,TRBV7-2,NA,TGTGCCAGCAGCTTAGTGGGGGGTATAGATACGCAGTATTTT,CASSLVGGIDTQYF
few,TRBJ2-2,TRBV7-2,NA,TGTGCCAGCAGCCGGACGGACGGGGAGCTGTTTTTT,CASSRTDGELFF
NA,TRBJ1-1,TRBV7-9,NA,TGTGCCAGCAGCGCGTACCGGGAGCTGATGAACACTGAAGCTTTCTTT,CASSAYRELMNTEAFF
few,TRBJ2-3,TRBV6-7,TRBD1,TGTGCCAGCAGTTCGGCCGGATGGGACAGGAGTACAGATACGCAGTATTTT,CASSSAGWDRSTDTQYF
NA,TRBJ1-2,TRBV29-1,NA,TGCAAAGGAGGGCCCATCCCTAACTATGGCTACACCTTC,CKGGPIPNYGYTF
NA,TRBJ2-2,TRBV7-2,NA,TGTGCCAGCACACAGGCGGGGTTCGGGGAGCTGTTTTTT,CASTQAGFGELFF
many,TRBJ1-5,TRBV7-2,NA,TGTGCCAGCAGCGTAAGGGGGGATCAAGCCCAGCATTTT,CASSVRGDQAQHF